The entry below gives a single T cell receptor (beta chain) sequence along with its context. This clone was detected once. What antigen it recognizes has not been identified. Per-base quality was not reported, and no clone a single base away is much larger than it. The data are from a study of blood T cell repertoires in COVID-19 (dated by TCRdb to the early 2020s). Concerning the study at large: Collaborator samples came from the United States, Italy and Spain and covered acute and convalescent phases of COVID-19. HLA class I and class II types, where available, came from metadata supplied by the sample provider rather than from assay-based typing. The repertoires were released in a freely available public database intended as a resource for research on the immune response to SARS-CoV-2. Deeply sampled blood TCRbeta repertoires from subjects exposed to, actively infected with, or recovered from COVID-19 were included in the dataset. The material from the prospective study consisted of cDNA or gDNA derived from T cells, B-cell-depleted T cells, or PBMCs. The samples were drawn from the first 160 participants of the ongoing ImmuneRACE study and from more than 1,000 subjects provided by 6 global collaborators. The sample metadata nearly always contained a de-identified subject ID, COVID-19 status, age in years and sex.

Study-wide findings and limitations: Clinical and demographic metadata were provided uncurated, with the amount varying by source and participant.

Germline trimming amounts to 7 bases on V and 7 bases on J, with 15 as the count of junction bases outside the gene matches. The CDR3, cysteine through phenylalanine, is 15 amino acids long. Only the CDR3 DNA stays, 45 bases, in frame from base 1. Looking up the germline V gene yields CDR1 MDHEN and CDR2 SYDVKM. Whole blood was collected in K2EDTA tubes by collaborating institutions according to the institutions' own protocols. For TCRbeta analysis, collaborators shipped samples as frozen whole blood, isolated PBMCs, or DNA extracted from either of those sample types. The immunoSEQ Assay, a bias-controlled multiplex PCR, was used to amplify TCRbeta CDR3 regions from genomic DNA. Per the source publication's procedure: The number of nucleated cells in each sample was estimated by amplification of reference gene primers within the assay. To quantify the absolute abundance of each unique TCRbeta CDR3 rearrangement, sequence reads were collapsed and filtered. Productive Simpson clonality was computed per sample as the square root of Simpson's diversity index over productive rearrangements. Entries here come from immuneACCESS through TCRdb and include only in-frame sequences with V and J called. Some clones fail to appear in such tables; in the studies checked, an unresolved V gene covers under half of the shortfall, and the cause of the remainder is unknown. V, J and clone size reflect that table, while D and trimming were determined from the DNA. The sample table records around 200,000 clones; roughly 90% of these occur just once. The leading ten clones occupy about a fifth of the sample.

The chain was built from TRBV28 and TRBJ2-7; 8 bases in between match TRBD2. Sequenced: peripheral blood. The receptor's source is an older man with active or convalescent COVID-19. The base sequence is TGTGCCAGCATCCCCCTTACCGGGACTAGGAGGGAGCAGTACTTC. This translates into CASIPLTGTRREQYF.